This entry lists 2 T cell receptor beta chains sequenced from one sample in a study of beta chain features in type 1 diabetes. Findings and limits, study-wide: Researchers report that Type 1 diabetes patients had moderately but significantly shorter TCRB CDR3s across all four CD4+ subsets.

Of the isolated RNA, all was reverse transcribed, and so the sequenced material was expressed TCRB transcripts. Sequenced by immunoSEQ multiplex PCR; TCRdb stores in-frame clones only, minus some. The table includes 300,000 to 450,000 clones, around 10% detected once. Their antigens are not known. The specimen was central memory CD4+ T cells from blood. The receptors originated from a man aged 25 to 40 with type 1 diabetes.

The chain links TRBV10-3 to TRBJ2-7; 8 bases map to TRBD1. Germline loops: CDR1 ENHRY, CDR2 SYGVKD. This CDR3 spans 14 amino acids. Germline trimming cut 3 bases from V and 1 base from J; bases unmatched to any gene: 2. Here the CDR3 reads CAISDGTGSYEQYF. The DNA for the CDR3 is TGTGCCATCAGTGACGGGACAGGATCCTACGAGCAGTACTTC.

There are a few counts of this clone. The CDR3 region has the DNA TGTGCCAGCAGCGTATCCTCTACGGGCGAGCAGTACTTC. Protein: CASSVSSTGEQYF. The V gene is TRBV9, the J gene TRBJ2-5; D is ambiguous. TRBJ2-7 explains the end of the DNA better; the J call may be wrong. The CDR3 extends over 13 amino acids. CDR1 and CDR2 from the germline V gene are SGDLS and YYNGEE.